This T cell receptor (beta chain) emerged from a study of Ad26.COV2.S vaccination and SARS-CoV-2 variants. As for treatment: 15 to 20 received Ad26.COV2.S at low or high dose, single or two shots; several received placebo; per-sample allocation not given. Samples analyzed were those drawn on day 63 after the first vaccine or placebo injection. Turning to this clone: The sample holds other DNA sequences that translate to the same CDR3.

The table came from immunoSEQ multiplex PCR; TCRdb's copy has only in-frame clones and leaves some out. The data contain 300,000 to 350,000 clones, 86% of them singletons. The receptor comes from a person between 18 and 65 years old who received the Ad26.COV2.S COVID-19 vaccine or a placebo. This specimen consisted of peripheral blood, obtained in a trial of Ad26.COV2.S vaccine versus placebo.

CDR3 bases: TGCGCCAGCAGCTTGGGGGAAGAGACCCAGTACTTC. This codes for CASSLGEETQYF. The V and J genes are TRBV5-1 and TRBJ2-5, with D unresolved. The V gene lost 0 bases and the J gene lost 3 bases, with 3 bases spanning the gap. Germline V gene data show CDR1 as SGHRS and CDR2 as YFSETQ. CDR3 length equals 12 residues.